This T cell receptor beta chain was obtained from a study of T cells in Graves' hyperthyroidism and ophthalmopathy. The V and J ends lost 2 bases and 1 base respectively, with 12 bases between them. Germline values: CDR1 SGHRS, CDR2 YFSETQ. This CDR3 is 15 amino acids long. Using RNA transcripts as the source, TCR beta CDR3 regions were amplified. The TCR CDR3 was amplified in a first-round RT-PCR using the HTBI primer set. Using its own MiXCR run on the multiplex PCR reads, TCRdb lists one record per CDR3 protein. The profile shows about 740,000 distinct CDR3 sequences, 11% to 15% of them singletons.

The chain carries TRBV5-1 and TRBJ1-1, with no clear D. The TCR comes from a woman aged 18-30 years with Graves' hyperthyroidism. What was sequenced was blood. The CDR3 sequence is CASSFTGIPNTEAFF. CDR3 sequence (DNA): TGCGCCAGCAGCTTCACCGGGATTCCGAACACTGAAGCTTTCTTT.